Listed here is a single T cell receptor (beta chain). Its antigen is currently unknown. These data come from a study of CD4 T cells in relation to SARS-CoV-2 and coronaviruses. General study findings and limits: Samples before the pandemic and after infection were not matched within any donor.

Before the COVID-19 pandemic, during about 2011-2019, CD4+ T cells were taken from unexposed donors. After about 10 days of culture, CD4+ T cells were isolated. On days 3 and 7, cultures got half fresh IL-2 medium. Sequencing used immunoSEQ multiplex PCR; TCRdb keeps in-frame clones, though not all of them. The sample holds about 16,000 clones, around 77% seen once. The clonotype comes from a human donor in good health. Sequences were obtained from CD4+ T cells from PBMCs, cultured in vitro.

CDR3: CASSLGWTEAFF. The CDR3 DNA reads as TGTGCCAGCAGTTTAGGGTGGACTGAAGCTTTCTTT. This sequence joins TRBV28 and TRBJ1-1; D is ambiguous. This CDR3 has 12 amino acids. Trimming left V 2 bases short and J 5 bases short, with 6 bases between. CDR1 and CDR2 from the germline V gene are MDHEN and SYDVKM.